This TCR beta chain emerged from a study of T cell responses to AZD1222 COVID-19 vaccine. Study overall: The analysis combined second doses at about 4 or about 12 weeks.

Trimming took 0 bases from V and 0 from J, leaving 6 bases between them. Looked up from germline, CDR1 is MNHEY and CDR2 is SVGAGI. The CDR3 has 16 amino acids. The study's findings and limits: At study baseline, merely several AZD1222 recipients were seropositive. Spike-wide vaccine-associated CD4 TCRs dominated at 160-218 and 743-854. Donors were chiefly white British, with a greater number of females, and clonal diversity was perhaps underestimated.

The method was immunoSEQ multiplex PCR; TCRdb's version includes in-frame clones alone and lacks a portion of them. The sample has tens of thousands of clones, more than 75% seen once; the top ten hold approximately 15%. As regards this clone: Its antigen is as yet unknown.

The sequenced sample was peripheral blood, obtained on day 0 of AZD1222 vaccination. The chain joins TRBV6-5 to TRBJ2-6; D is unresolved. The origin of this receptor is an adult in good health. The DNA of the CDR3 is TGTGCCAGCAGTTACTCAACGCCCTCTGGGGCCAACGTCCTGACTTTC. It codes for CASSYSTPSGANVLTF.